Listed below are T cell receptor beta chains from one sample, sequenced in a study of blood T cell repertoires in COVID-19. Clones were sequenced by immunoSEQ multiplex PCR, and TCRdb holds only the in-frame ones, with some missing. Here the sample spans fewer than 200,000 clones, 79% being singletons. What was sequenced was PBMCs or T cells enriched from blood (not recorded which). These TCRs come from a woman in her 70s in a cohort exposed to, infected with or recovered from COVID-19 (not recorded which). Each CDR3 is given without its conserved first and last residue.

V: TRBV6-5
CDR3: ASSYSVQGKNEQF

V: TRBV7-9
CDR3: ASIKGGRGDEQY

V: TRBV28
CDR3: ASSLSRELF

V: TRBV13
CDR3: ASSRTVGGYT

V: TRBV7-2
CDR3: ASSLRGSYEQY

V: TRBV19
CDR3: ASSGVTGTDTQY

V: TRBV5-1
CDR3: ASSLSPVRTDTQY

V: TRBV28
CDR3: ASNLRDRGFWY

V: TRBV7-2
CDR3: ASSPSGLTQETQY

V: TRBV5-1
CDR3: ASSDRDRNTIY

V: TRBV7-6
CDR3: ASSQQGLAGEETQY

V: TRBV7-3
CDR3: ASSADRNYNEQF

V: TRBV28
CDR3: ASSPSLGQGNTEAF

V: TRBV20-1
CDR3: SASPSGEQF

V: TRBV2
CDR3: ASNRQTSGSQETQY

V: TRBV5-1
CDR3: ASSPGTSGNQQF

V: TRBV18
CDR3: ASSPTRTENTEAF

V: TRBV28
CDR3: ASSIRTGMDSPLH

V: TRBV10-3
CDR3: ATRGQLNEKLF